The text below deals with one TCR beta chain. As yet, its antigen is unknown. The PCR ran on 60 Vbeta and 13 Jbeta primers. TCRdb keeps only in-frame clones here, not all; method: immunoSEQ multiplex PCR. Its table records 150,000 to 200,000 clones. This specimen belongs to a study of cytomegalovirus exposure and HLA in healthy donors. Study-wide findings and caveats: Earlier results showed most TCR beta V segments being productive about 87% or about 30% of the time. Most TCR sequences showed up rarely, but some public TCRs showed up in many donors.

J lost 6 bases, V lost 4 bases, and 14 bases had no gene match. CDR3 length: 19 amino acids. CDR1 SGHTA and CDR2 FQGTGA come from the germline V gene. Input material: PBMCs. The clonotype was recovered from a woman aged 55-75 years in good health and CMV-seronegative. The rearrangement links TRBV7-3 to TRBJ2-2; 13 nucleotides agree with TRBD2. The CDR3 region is CASSSTGTSGASSPGELFF. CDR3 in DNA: TGTGCCAGCAGCTCAACCGGGACTAGCGGGGCCTCATCCCCCGGGGAGCTGTTTTTT.